Listed below are T cell receptor beta chains from one sample, sequenced in a study of T-cell reconstitution after alpha-beta-depleted transplantation in children. TCRdb re-called the PCR reads through MiXCR, storing one row per CDR3 protein. Here the sample spans about 200,000 distinct CDR3 sequences, 5.5% to 7% being singletons. Sequenced here: PBMCs, sampled before TCRalphabeta/CD19-depleted stem cell transplant. All receptors derive from a girl in the first two years of life with combined immunodeficiency, due to receive a stem cell transplant. CDR3s include the opening cysteine and the closing phenylalanine or tryptophan. Each record gives: CDR3 length, clone size, J gene, D gene, V gene, CDR3 protein, CDR3 DNA. D genes are given only for firm matches. The size field is filled for only some rows; it gives once, few, many or a size class.

>13|.|TRBJ2-7|.|TRBV5-1
CASSSTPAGEQYF
TGCGCCAGCAGCTCCACCCCCGCGGGGGAGCAGTACTTC
>16|many|TRBJ2-1|.|TRBV5-1
CASSLTGASSYNEQFF
TGCGCCAGCAGCTTGACTGGCGCCAGCTCCTACAATGAGCAGTTCTTC
>13|many|TRBJ2-1|.|TRBV20-1
CSAGTPSYNEQFF
TGCAGTGCTGGGACTCCCTCCTACAATGAGCAGTTCTTC
>14|many|TRBJ2-1|TRBD2|TRBV28
CASSFGLAGNEQFF
TGTGCCAGCAGTTTTGGGCTAGCGGGGAATGAGCAGTTCTTC
>16|many|TRBJ2-3|.|TRBV4-3
CASSHMRDLNTDTQYF
TGCGCCAGCAGCCATATGAGGGACCTAAACACAGATACGCAGTATTTT
>13|many|TRBJ2-3|.|TRBV14
CASSQAGTDTQYF
TGTGCCAGCAGCCAAGCCGGCACAGATACGCAGTATTTT
>16|many|TRBJ2-7|TRBD1|TRBV29-1
CSVGGTLARGLNEQYF
TGCAGCGTTGGAGGTACTTTGGCCAGGGGGTTAAACGAGCAGTACTTC
>13|many|TRBJ1-2|TRBD1|TRBV29-1
CSVPGTGGDGYTF
TGCAGCGTTCCCGGGACAGGGGGGGATGGCTACACCTTC
>15|many|TRBJ2-7|TRBD1|TRBV4-1
CASSQDGQGFYEQYF
TGCGCCAGCAGCCAAGATGGACAGGGGTTCTACGAGCAGTACTTC
>18|few|TRBJ2-1|TRBD2|TRBV5-1
CASSPWTSGRPLYNEQFF
TGCGCCAGCAGCCCCTGGACTAGCGGGAGACCCTTGTATAATGAGCAGTTCTTC
>11|many|TRBJ1-1|.|TRBV20-1
CSALKNTEAFF
TGCAGTGCTCTAAAGAACACTGAAGCTTTCTTT
>16|many|TRBJ2-1|.|TRBV7-9
CASSSPGEFPYNEQFF
TGTGCCAGCAGCTCCCCTGGGGAATTCCCCTACAATGAGCAGTTCTTC
>15|.|TRBJ1-1|.|TRBV6-5
CSSSYSGQLNTEAFF
TGTTCCAGCAGTTACTCGGGGCAACTGAACACTGAAGCTTTCTTT
>15|many|TRBJ1-4|.|TRBV28
CASTRTRAQIEKLFF
TGTGCCAGCACCCGCACCCGCGCTCAGATAGAAAAACTGTTTTTT
>17|few|TRBJ2-7|.|TRBV7-2
CASSFPGVRRSGDEQYF
TGTGCCAGCAGCTTCCCAGGGGTCCGACGGTCTGGCGACGAGCAGTACTTC
>15|many|TRBJ1-5|.|TRBV10-3
CAISESQLVNQPQHF
TGTGCCATCAGTGAAAGCCAGCTAGTAAATCAGCCCCAGCATTTT
>13|many|TRBJ2-1|.|TRBV27
CASSLADYNEQFF
TGTGCCAGCAGTTTAGCAGATTACAATGAGCAGTTCTTC
>16|many|TRBJ1-2|TRBD1|TRBV12-3/TRBV12-4
CVSSFWTGDENYGYTF
TGTGTCAGCAGTTTCTGGACAGGAGACGAGAACTATGGCTACACCTTC
>18|many|TRBJ2-1|TRBD2|TRBV6-2/TRBV6-3
CASSSPGLAGLSYNEQFF
TGTGCCAGCAGTTCCCCGGGACTAGCGGGACTCTCCTACAATGAGCAGTTCTTC
>16|many|TRBJ2-7|.|TRBV21-1
CASSMDGWGQRNEQYF
TGTGCCAGCAGCATGGACGGTTGGGGACAGCGCAACGAGCAGTACTTC
>15|few|TRBJ2-5|TRBD1|TRBV6-1
CASSFSPGGSETQYF
TGTGCCAGCAGCTTCAGTCCAGGGGGTTCTGAGACCCAGTACTTC
>13|many|TRBJ2-1|TRBD2|TRBV20-1
CSASPMRGSEQFF
TGCAGTGCTAGTCCCATGCGGGGGAGTGAGCAGTTCTTC
>15|many|TRBJ1-1|TRBD1|TRBV20-1
CSATQRDRLNTEAFF
TGCAGTGCTACCCAGAGGGACAGACTGAACACTGAAGCTTTCTTT
>12|many|TRBJ2-1|.|TRBV7-6
CASSSSFNEQFF
TGTGCCAGCAGTTCGAGTTTTAATGAGCAGTTCTTC
>14|many|TRBJ2-7|.|TRBV28
CASSLAGRRHEQYF
TGTGCCAGCAGTTTAGCGGGGCGTCGGCACGAGCAGTACTTC
>14|.|TRBJ2-1|.|TRBV7-6
CASSLERKSHEQFF
TGTGCCAGCAGCTTAGAGCGGAAATCGCATGAGCAGTTCTTC
>16|.|TRBJ1-5|.|TRBV4-1
CASSQNVGKIVQPQHF
TGCGCCAGCAGCCAAAACGTGGGCAAGATAGTTCAGCCCCAGCATTTT
>18|many|TRBJ2-6|TRBD1|TRBV7-8
CASSLARFRGSGANVLTF
TGTGCCAGCAGCTTAGCGCGTTTCAGGGGGTCTGGGGCCAACGTCCTGACTTTC
>13|many|TRBJ1-1|.|TRBV4-1
CASSQEGLFEAFF
TGCGCCAGCAGCCAAGAGGGGCTATTTGAAGCTTTCTTT
>18|many|TRBJ2-1|.|TRBV15
CATSRDLFSGRYQNEQFF
TGTGCCACCAGCAGAGATCTCTTCTCCGGGAGATACCAAAATGAGCAGTTCTTC
>14|many|TRBJ2-1|.|TRBV29-1
CSVVGNRAYNEQFF
TGCAGCGTTGTAGGGAACAGGGCTTACAATGAGCAGTTCTTC
>13|many|TRBJ2-7|.|TRBV12-3/TRBV12-4
CASTRVGYYEQYF
TGTGCCAGCACCCGGGTAGGTTACTACGAGCAGTACTTC
>14|many|TRBJ2-1|TRBD2|TRBV4-1
CASSPSGTYNEQFF
TGCGCCAGCAGCCCTAGCGGAACCTACAATGAGCAGTTCTTC
>12|many|TRBJ2-2|TRBD2|TRBV28
CASRGGTGELFF
TGTGCCAGCCGCGGGGGAACCGGGGAGCTGTTTTTT
>11|many|TRBJ2-7|.|TRBV21-1
CASSKRETGSF
TGTGCCAGCAGCAAAAGGGAGACAGGTTCCTTC
>14|many|TRBJ2-7|.|TRBV9
CASSVGGSRYEQYF
TGTGCCAGCAGCGTAGGCGGGTCTCGTTACGAGCAGTACTTC
>16|many|TRBJ2-1|.|TRBV29-1
CSVNRNHASFYNEQFF
TGCAGCGTAAACAGGAACCACGCGTCGTTCTACAATGAGCAGTTCTTC
>16|.|TRBJ1-6|.|TRBV28
CASSLPEGPYNSPLHF
TGTGCCAGCAGTTTACCTGAGGGGCCCTATAATTCACCCCTCCACTTT
>15|few|TRBJ2-1|.|TRBV7-2
CASSAFMSSYNEQFF
TGTGCCAGCAGCGCGTTTATGAGCTCCTACAATGAGCAGTTCTTC
>15|.|TRBJ2-7|TRBD1|TRBV5-5
CASSLVQGAGYEQYF
TGTGCCAGCAGCTTGGTTCAGGGGGCAGGTTACGAGCAGTACTTC
>15|few|TRBJ1-2|.|TRBV4-1
CASSQEPGPNYGYTF
TGCGCCAGCAGCCAAGAACCAGGGCCTAACTATGGCTACACCTTC